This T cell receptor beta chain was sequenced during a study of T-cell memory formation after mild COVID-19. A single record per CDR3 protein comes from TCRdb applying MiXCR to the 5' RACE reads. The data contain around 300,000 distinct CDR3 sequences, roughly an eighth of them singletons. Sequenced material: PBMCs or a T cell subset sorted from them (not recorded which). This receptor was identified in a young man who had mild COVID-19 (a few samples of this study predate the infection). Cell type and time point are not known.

The CDR3 nucleotides read TGTGCCAGCAGCTTGGATGTCGGGGAGCTGTTTTTT. Protein: CASSLDVGELFF. This chain uses TRBV5-6 with TRBJ2-2, with D hard to call. V gave up 0 bases and J gave up 7 bases, with 4 bases separating them. The CDR3 is 12 residues long. Germline assignment: CDR1 SGHDT and CDR2 YYEEEE.